This paragraph covers one TCR beta chain sequence. Its antigen is unidentified. Starting from PBMCs, sorting isolated CD4+ and CD8+ T cells. Per germline, CDR1 MNHNS and CDR2 SASEGT. The CDR3 extends over 14 amino acids. V lost 7 bases to trimming and J lost 1 base, with 10 bases between them. This entry comes from a study of CD8+ T cells in alopecia areata. For the study at large: A 6-month off-drug phase came after tofacitinib, which had lasted 6 to 18 months. General study findings and limits: Clonality was higher in lesional than normal scalp, especially in alopecia totalis/universalis. Resident alphabeta T cells of normal skin are also sequenced in scalp samples.

cDNA reverse transcribed from extracted RNA served as the sequencing template. The table came from immunoSEQ multiplex PCR; TCRdb's copy has only in-frame clones and leaves some out. The repertoire consists of fewer than 200,000 clones, with over 50% occurring once and the leading ten covering over 12%. The source of this sequence is a human donor with alopecia areata. The V call is TRBV6-1, the J call TRBJ1-4, with D possibly matching TRBD1 (5 bases). The input for sequencing was CD4+ T cells sorted from blood, taken at week 0. Here the CDR3 reads CASIQGGTNEKLFF. As DNA, the CDR3 is TGTGCCAGCATTCAGGGTGGAACTAATGAAAAACTGTTTTTT.